In this sample, the clone carrying this T cell receptor (beta chain) turned up many times. This sample was taken from a study of T cells in Graves' hyperthyroidism and ophthalmopathy. Authors of the study amplified TCR beta CDR3 regions from RNA transcripts. An initial round of RT-PCR targeting the TCR CDR3 relied on the HTBI primer set. From the multiplex PCR reads, TCRdb called clonotypes with MiXCR, one entry per CDR3 protein. This table has roughly 700,000 distinct CDR3 sequences, approximately 36% appearing once. Germline V gene lookup returns CDR1 SGHTA and CDR2 FQGNSA. CDR3 size: 14 residues. V lost 2 bases and J 4 bases, leaving 11 bases between the germline ends.

The chain uses TRBV7-2 and TRBJ1-1; D is possibly TRBD1 (5 bases). The origin of this receptor is a woman aged 40 to 55 with Graves' hyperthyroidism. Sequenced: blood. The CDR3 DNA reads TGTGCCAGCAGCTTATTTGATGGGGGCACTGAAGCTTTCTTT. Translated: CASSLFDGGTEAFF.